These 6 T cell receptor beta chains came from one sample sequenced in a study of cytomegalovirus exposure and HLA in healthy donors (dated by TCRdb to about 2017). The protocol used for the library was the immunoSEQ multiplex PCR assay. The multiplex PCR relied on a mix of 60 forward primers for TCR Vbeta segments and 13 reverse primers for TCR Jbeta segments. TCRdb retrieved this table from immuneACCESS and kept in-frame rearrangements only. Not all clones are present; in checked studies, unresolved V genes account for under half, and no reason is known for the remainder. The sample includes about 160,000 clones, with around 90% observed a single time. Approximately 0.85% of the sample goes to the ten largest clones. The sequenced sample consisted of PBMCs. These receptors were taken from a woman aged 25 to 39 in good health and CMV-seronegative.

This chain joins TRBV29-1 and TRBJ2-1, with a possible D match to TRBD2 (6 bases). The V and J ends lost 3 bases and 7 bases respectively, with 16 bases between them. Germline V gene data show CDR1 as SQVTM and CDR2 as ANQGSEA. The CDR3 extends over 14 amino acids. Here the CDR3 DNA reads TGCAGCGTTGACCTAAGGGCGGAGGGTAATGAGCAGTTCTTC. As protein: CSVDLRAEGNEQFF.

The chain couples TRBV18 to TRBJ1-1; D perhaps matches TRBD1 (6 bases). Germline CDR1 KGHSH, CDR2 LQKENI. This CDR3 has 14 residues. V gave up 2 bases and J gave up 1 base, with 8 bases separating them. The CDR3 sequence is CASSPEGQNTEAFF. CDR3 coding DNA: TGTGCCAGCTCACCAGAGGGACAGAACACTGAAGCTTTCTTT.

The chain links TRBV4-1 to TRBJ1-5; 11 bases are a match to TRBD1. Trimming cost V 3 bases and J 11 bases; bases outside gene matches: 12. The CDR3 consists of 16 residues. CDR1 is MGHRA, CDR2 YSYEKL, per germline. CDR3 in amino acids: CASSQGDRGSIGTQHF. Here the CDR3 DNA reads TGCGCCAGCAGCCAGGGGGACAGGGGGAGTATTGGAACCCAGCATTTT.

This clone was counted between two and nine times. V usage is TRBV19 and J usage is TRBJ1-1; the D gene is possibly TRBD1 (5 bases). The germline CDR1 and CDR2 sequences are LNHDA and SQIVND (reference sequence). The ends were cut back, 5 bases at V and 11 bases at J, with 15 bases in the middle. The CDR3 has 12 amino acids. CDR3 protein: CASSPRQTEAFF. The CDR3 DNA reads TGTGCCAGTAGTCCAAGACAGACGGAGGCTTTCTTT.

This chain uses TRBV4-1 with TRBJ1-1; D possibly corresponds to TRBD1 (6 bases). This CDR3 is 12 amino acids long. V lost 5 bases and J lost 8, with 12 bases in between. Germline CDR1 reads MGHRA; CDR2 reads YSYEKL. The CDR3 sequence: CASSAGTPEAFF. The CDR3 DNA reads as TGCGCCAGCAGCGCCGGGACACCCGAAGCTTTCTTT.

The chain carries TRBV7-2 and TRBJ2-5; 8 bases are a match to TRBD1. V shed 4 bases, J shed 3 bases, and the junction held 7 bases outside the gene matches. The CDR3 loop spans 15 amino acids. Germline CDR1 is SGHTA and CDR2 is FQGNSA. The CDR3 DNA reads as TGTGCCAGCAGCTATACCGGGACAGGCGAAGAGACCCAGTACTTC. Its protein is CASSYTGTGEETQYF. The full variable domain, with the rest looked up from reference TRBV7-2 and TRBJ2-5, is GAGVSQSPSNKVTEKGKDVELRCDPISGHTALYWYRQSLGQGLEFLIYFQGNSAPDKSGLPSDRFSAERTGGSVSTLTIQRTQQEDSAVYLCASSYTGTGEETQYFGPGTRLLVL.